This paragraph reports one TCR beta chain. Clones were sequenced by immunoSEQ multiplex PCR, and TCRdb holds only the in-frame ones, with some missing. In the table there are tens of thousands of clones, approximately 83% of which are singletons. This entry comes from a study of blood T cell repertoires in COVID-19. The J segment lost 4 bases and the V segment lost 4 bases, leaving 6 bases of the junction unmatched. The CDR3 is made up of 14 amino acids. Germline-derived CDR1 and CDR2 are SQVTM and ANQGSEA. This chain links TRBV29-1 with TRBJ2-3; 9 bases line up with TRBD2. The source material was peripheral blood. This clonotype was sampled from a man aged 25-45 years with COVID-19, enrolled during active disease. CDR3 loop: CSVAPPSGADTQYF. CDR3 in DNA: TGCAGCGTTGCCCCGCCTAGCGGGGCAGATACGCAGTATTTT.